Listed below are T cell receptor beta chains from one sample, sequenced in a study of cytomegalovirus exposure and HLA in healthy donors. Repertoires were generated with immunoSEQ multiplex PCR, while TCRdb's copy carries only in-frame clones and drops some. The sample lists about 160,000 clones, around 77% seen once, with about 1.3% in the top ten. The sequencing input was PBMCs. All receptors derive from a woman aged 30 to 39 in good health and CMV-seronegative. CDR3s include the opening cysteine and the closing phenylalanine or tryptophan. A D gene is named only where the DNA matches it firmly. Clone size is not always given. Where it is, it says once, few, many or a class for expanded clones.

J	size	D	V	CDR3	DNA
TRBJ2-3	NA	TRBD2	TRBV5-1	CASREGLAWDTQYF	TGCGCCAGTAGGGAGGGACTAGCTTGGGATACGCAGTATTTT
TRBJ1-2	once	TRBD1	TRBV10-1	CASSHRSSGTVIYGYTF	TGCGCCAGCAGTCATCGCTCTTCCGGGACAGTTATATATGGCTACACCTTC
TRBJ2-7	NA	TRBD1	TRBV7-2	CASSFKGQGSSEQYF	TGTGCCAGCAGCTTTAAGGGACAGGGATCTTCCGAGCAGTACTTC
TRBJ1-1	NA	NA	TRBV18	CASSPIAGNTEAFF	TGTGCCAGCTCACCAATCGCGGGGAACACTGAAGCTTTCTTT
TRBJ1-3	NA	NA	TRBV5-1	CASSLSSSGSGNTIYF	TGCGCCAGCAGCTTATCAAGTTCAGGGTCCGGAAACACCATATATTTT
TRBJ2-5	few	NA	TRBV5-8	CASRKNRQFLGETQYF	TGTGCCAGCAGGAAGAACCGACAGTTTCTTGGGGAGACCCAGTACTTC
TRBJ2-1	NA	TRBD2	TRBV7-6	CASSHLTSGVIEQFF	TGTGCCAGCAGCCATCTGACTAGCGGGGTGATCGAGCAGTTCTTC
TRBJ2-3	NA	TRBD2	TRBV5-1	CASRAGGSTDTQYF	TGCGCCAGCAGGGCGGGAGGGTCCACAGATACGCAGTATTTT
TRBJ2-7	NA	NA	TRBV29-1	CSVAKGGGPYEQYF	TGCAGCGTTGCGAAGGGGGGGGGACCCTACGAGCAGTACTTC
TRBJ2-1	NA	NA	TRBV5-1	CASSSQGPPDEQFF	TGCGCCAGCAGCTCACAGGGACCACCGGATGAGCAGTTCTTC
TRBJ2-1	NA	TRBD2	TRBV30	CACLGLAGEVYNEQFF	TGTGCCTGCCTGGGACTAGCGGGGGAGGTCTACAATGAGCAGTTCTTC
TRBJ2-5	NA	NA	TRBV30	CAWSPNPGETQYF	TGTGCCTGGAGTCCAAACCCAGGGGAGACCCAGTACTTC
TRBJ1-2	NA	TRBD1	TRBV6-5	CASSPHRGVTYGYTF	TGTGCCAGCAGTCCCCACAGGGGGGTGACCTATGGCTACACCTTC
TRBJ1-2	NA	TRBD1	TRBV5-1	CASSTQGQGSSYGYTF	TGCGCCAGCAGCACCCAGGGACAGGGCTCATCCTATGGCTACACCTTC
TRBJ2-3	NA	NA	TRBV4-1	CASSQVRRDTQYF	TGCGCCAGCAGCCAAGTCCGGAGGGATACGCAGTATTTT
TRBJ2-2	NA	TRBD2	TRBV30	CAWRKPGLAGGHGTGELFF	TGTGCCTGGAGGAAGCCGGGACTAGCGGGGGGGCATGGCACCGGGGAGCTGTTTTTT
TRBJ1-2	NA	NA	TRBV4-2	CASSQPEGGRGGYTF	TGTGCCAGCAGCCAACCCGAAGGGGGTAGAGGAGGCTACACCTTC
TRBJ2-1	NA	NA	TRBV6-1	CASSGKVWSGISYNEQFF	TGTGCCAGCAGTGGGAAGGTATGGTCGGGGATCTCCTACAATGAGCAGTTCTTC
TRBJ2-2	NA	NA	TRBV10-3	CALRGENTGELLF	TGTGCCCTCCGGGGTGAGAACACCGGGGAGCTGCTTTTT
TRBJ1-1	NA	NA	TRBV18	CASSPGYRGSIGTEAFF	TGTGCCAGCTCACCAGGTTACCGGGGAAGTATCGGCACTGAAGCTTTCTTT
TRBJ2-3	NA	TRBD1	TRBV5-4	CASSDARDRAMYTQYF	TGTGCCAGCAGCGATGCAAGGGACAGGGCCATGTATACGCAGTATTTT
TRBJ2-7	few	NA	TRBV18	CASSRGQLNLDYEQYF	TGTGCCAGCTCGCGGGGACAGCTAAACCTAGACTACGAGCAGTACTTC
TRBJ2-1	NA	NA	TRBV18	CASSPQRYNEQFF	TGTGCCAGCTCACCCCAGCGATACAATGAGCAGTTCTTC
TRBJ2-7	NA	TRBD1	TRBV18	CASSPRDRAGEQYF	TGTGCCAGCTCACCCCGGGACAGGGCAGGCGAGCAGTACTTC
TRBJ1-2	NA	NA	TRBV2	CASSERGTPYGYTF	TGTGCCAGCAGTGAACGGGGGACCCCTTATGGCTACACCTTC
TRBJ2-7	NA	NA	TRBV7-8	CASSPREGNAYEQYF	TGTGCCAGCAGCCCGAGAGAGGGAAACGCCTACGAGCAGTACTTC
TRBJ2-7	NA	NA	TRBV7-8	CASSLTRTYEQYF	TGTGCCAGCAGCTTAACGCGTACCTACGAGCAGTACTTC
TRBJ1-2	few	NA	TRBV19	CASRSVGQGIYYTF	TGTGCCAGTAGATCGGTGGGACAAGGGATATACTACACCTTC
TRBJ2-5	NA	TRBD2	TRBV7-2	CASSIGTSGGAQYF	TGTGCCAGCAGCATTGGGACTAGCGGGGGAGCACAGTACTTC
TRBJ2-5	NA	TRBD1	TRBV27	CASSLDRQETQYF	TGTGCCAGCAGCTTGGACAGGCAAGAGACCCAGTACTTC
TRBJ2-3	NA	TRBD1	TRBV29-1	CSVEGGPGGGRTDTQYF	TGCAGCGTTGAAGGGGGGCCAGGGGGCGGGCGGACAGATACGCAGTATTTT
TRBJ1-6	NA	NA	TRBV4-1	CASSQALFSSPLHF	TGCGCCAGCAGCCAAGCCCTATTTAGTTCACCCCTCCACTTT
TRBJ1-6	NA	TRBD1	TRBV4-2	CASSQEVGTVNSPLHF	TGTGCCAGCAGCCAAGAAGTGGGGACAGTTAATTCACCCCTCCACTTT
TRBJ1-2	NA	TRBD1	TRBV27	CASSPLGTGLFNYGYTF	TGTGCCAGCAGTCCCCTGGGGACAGGGCTGTTTAACTATGGCTACACCTTC
TRBJ1-2	NA	NA	TRBV27	CASSKSGGNYGYTF	TGTGCCAGCTCCAAGTCGGGGGGTAACTATGGCTACACCTTC